This entry lists 13 T cell receptor beta chains sequenced from one sample in a study of blood T cell repertoires in COVID-19. This table comes from immunoSEQ multiplex PCR, and its TCRdb copy is limited to in-frame clones, with some not included. This table holds fewer than 180,000 clones, more than 75% found once. The sample consisted of peripheral blood. The receptor set was obtained from a man between 65 and 79 years old with acute or convalescent COVID-19.

The J gene is TRBJ2-5, the V gene TRBV7-2; TRBD1 agrees at 7 bases. The CDR3 loop spans 18 amino acids. CDR1 is SGHTA, CDR2 FQGNSA, per germline. The junction had 11 bases not matched to a gene; V was cut back by 1 base and J by 0 bases. In DNA, the CDR3 is TGTGCCAGCAGCTTAGTTCTTGGGGGCAGGGGGTACCAAGAGACCCAGTACTTC. Its protein is CASSLVLGGRGYQETQYF.

This clone has more than one count but fewer than ten. The chain combines TRBV18 with TRBJ1-5, with 8 nucleotides matching TRBD1. This CDR3 is built from 15 residues. V lost 5 bases, J lost 3 bases, and 6 bases stayed unmatched. Per germline, CDR1 KGHSH and CDR2 LQKENI. CDR3 region: CASSSGTGNNQPQHF. Here the CDR3 DNA reads TGTGCCAGCTCATCCGGGACAGGTAACAATCAGCCCCAGCATTTT.

V usage is TRBV18 and J usage is TRBJ1-1; D is possibly TRBD1 (5 bases). The CDR3 sequence is 14 residues long. Deletions cut 6 bases from V and 6 bases from J, with 17 bases between. Germline CDR1 and CDR2: KGHSH and LQKENI. This chain's CDR3 is CASSPLGDYPEAFF. The CDR3 DNA follows: TGTGCCAGCTCCCCCCTGGGGGACTATCCTGAAGCTTTCTTT.

Only one count was recorded for this clone. J is TRBJ1-6 and V is TRBV5-1, with 8 nucleotides matching TRBD1. Trimming cost V 4 bases and J 6 bases; bases outside gene matches: 6. This CDR3 has 15 amino acids. Per the germline V gene, CDR1 is SGHRS and CDR2 is YFSETQ. The CDR3 nucleotides are TGCGCCAGCAGCAAGACAGGGGAGGGTAATTCACCCCTCCACTTT. Protein: CASSKTGEGNSPLHF.

This clone has more than one count but fewer than ten. The V and J genes are TRBV7-8 and TRBJ1-3, with D unclear. The germline CDR1 and CDR2 sequences are SGHVS and FQNEAQ. The V gene lost 0 bases and the J gene lost 2 bases, with 11 bases spanning the gap. This CDR3 is built from 16 residues. Here the CDR3 reads CASSLAGASPGNTIYF. As DNA, the CDR3 is TGTGCCAGCAGCTTAGCGGGCGCATCCCCTGGAAACACCATATATTTT.

The genes are TRBV6-6 and TRBJ2-7, with 10 positions matching TRBD2. The length of the CDR3 is 13 residues. Germline assignment: CDR1 MNHNY and CDR2 SVGAGI (reference sequence). Trimming at V came to 8 bases and at J to 0 bases, leaving 1 base not matched to a gene. CDR3 sequence: CASRTSGSYEQYF. The CDR3 bases are TGTGCCAGCCGGACTAGCGGCTCCTACGAGCAGTACTTC.

The V call is TRBV27, the J call TRBJ2-2; TRBD1 is a possible D gene (6 bases). The CDR3 extends over 15 amino acids. V gave up 6 bases and J gave up 5 bases, with 16 bases separating them. CDR1 and CDR2 from the germline V gene are MNHEY and SMNVEV (reference sequence). CDR3 loop: CASRISTGTTGELFF. The CDR3, as DNA: TGTGCCAGCAGGATATCGACAGGAACTACCGGGGAGCTGTTTTTT.

J is TRBJ2-3 and V is TRBV5-5; D possibly corresponds to TRBD2 (7 bases). The germline V gene encodes CDR1 SGHKS and CDR2 YYEKEE (reference sequence). The CDR3 covers 16 residues. Trimming pared 0 bases from V and 2 bases from J, leaving 13 bases between. The CDR3 coding sequence is TGTGCCAGCAGCTTGGCTCAGGGGAGGGCCACAGATACGCAGTATTTT. This sequence encodes CASSLAQGRATDTQYF.

The V call is TRBV5-6, the J call TRBJ2-3, with 16 nucleotides matching TRBD2. The CDR3 extends over 16 amino acids. V lost 4 bases and J lost 9; bases outside the gene matches: 8. Germline CDR1 and CDR2: SGHDT and YYEEEE. The CDR3 coding sequence is TGTGCCAGCAGCCCGGCCCCGGGACTAGCGGGGGGGACGCAGTATTTT. Protein product: CASSPAPGLAGGTQYF.

The chain recombines TRBV5-4 with TRBJ2-2; D is uncertain. This CDR3 is 15 amino acids long. V was trimmed by 0 bases and J by 1 base, leaving 7 bases between them. Germline loops: CDR1 SGHNT, CDR2 YYREEE (reference sequence). The CDR3 loop reads CASSLGQENTGELFF. The CDR3 bases are TGTGCCAGCAGCTTGGGTCAGGAGAACACCGGGGAGCTGTTTTTT.

The chain employs TRBV7-9 and TRBJ1-2; D may be TRBD1 (6 bases). Looked up from germline, CDR1 is SEHNR and CDR2 is FQNEAQ (reference sequence). The ends were cut back, 1 base at V and 8 bases at J, with 17 bases in the middle. The CDR3 extends over 15 amino acids. The CDR3 sequence is CASSLGRQGSQGYTF. CDR3 coding DNA: TGTGCCAGCAGCTTAGGTCGTCAGGGGTCGCAGGGCTACACCTTC.

In this sample, this clone turned up once. The V and J genes are TRBV18 and TRBJ2-7; maybe TRBD1 (5 bases). CDR3 length: 12 amino acids. CDR1 and CDR2 (germline): KGHSH, LQKENI. Trimming removed 3 bases from V and 6 bases from J, with 9 bases in between. CDR3 nucleotides: TGTGCCAGCTCACCTTCAGGGTTCGAGCAGTACTTC. Protein product: CASSPSGFEQYF.

In DNA, the CDR3 is TGTGCCAGCAGCCAAACTGGTGCAGGGAGGCGCGAGACCCAGTACTTC. Protein sequence: CASSQTGAGRRETQYF. The chain recombines TRBV7-9 with TRBJ2-5; the D gene is possibly TRBD2 (6 bases). This CDR3 is 16 amino acids long. Germline V CDR1 and CDR2: SEHNR, FQNEAQ (reference sequence). Trimming took 5 bases from V and 5 from J, leaving 21 bases between them.